The rows below give T cell receptor beta chains drawn from one sample of a study of human T cells and chemical hapten exposure. Each CDR3 protein is one row after TCRdb ran MiXCR on the RACE reads. The table records 30,000 to 40,000 distinct CDR3 sequences, 5.5% of them present only once. The sample consisted of whole blood. The source is a human donor in good health. Some clones in this sample may be carry-over from other donors' samples. The conserved cysteine and the conserved F or W are not part of the CDR3 here. Each record gives: V gene, J gene, CDR3 protein.

TRBV7-2,TRBJ1-5,ASSLSRQPQH
TRBV7-2,TRBJ1-2,ASSLGSHYGYT
TRBV7-9,TRBJ2-5,ASSPIGPQETQY
TRBV5-1,TRBJ1-2,ASRDRDALYGYT
TRBV6-5,TRBJ1-4,ASSYHGAGAEKLF
TRBV2,TRBJ1-1,ASRVGANTEGF
TRBV4-3,TRBJ1-5,ASSQGGNSNQPQH
TRBV30,TRBJ2-7,AWSPGLEGEQY
TRBV18,TRBJ2-5,ASSPPTTSGDLRFQETQY
TRBV28,TRBJ1-1,ASSPGILNTEAF
TRBV13,TRBJ2-1,ASSSDKASYNEQF
TRBV20-1,TRBJ2-1,SARDSGGPSYNEQF
TRBV20-1,TRBJ1-1,SARDPTRDEAF
TRBV9,TRBJ2-3,ASASPPDTQY
TRBV7-6,TRBJ1-2,ASSLAVETGRIYGYT
TRBV6-2/TRBV6-3,TRBJ2-1,ASSLPPGLPLQF
TRBV5-6,TRBJ1-1,ASSLAGSGPEAF
TRBV7-9,TRBJ1-1,ASSSHGNTEAF
TRBV30,TRBJ1-5,ACSSGTGVVQPQH
TRBV7-2,TRBJ2-7,ASSWGQAISYEQY
TRBV30,TRBJ2-3,AWQGASDTQY
TRBV7-9,TRBJ1-1,ASSPRTGMDTEAF
TRBV4-2,TRBJ1-1,ASSQDAAAF
TRBV7-2,TRBJ2-7,ASSLEGGSVHEQY
TRBV6-2/TRBV6-3,TRBJ2-3,ASSLTAEADTQY
TRBV11-2,TRBJ1-3,ASSLGLLNTIY
TRBV24-1,TRBJ1-2,ATSDLTGEGYT
TRBV6-5,TRBJ1-1,ASSYGRRTEAF
TRBV29-1,TRBJ1-2,SVVALRGGRDGYT
TRBV29-1,TRBJ1-1,SVGYLRGNTEAF
TRBV20-1,TRBJ1-6,SAAGTGINSPLH
TRBV4-1,TRBJ2-7,ASSLRNDNPRHEQY
TRBV10-1,TRBJ1-1,ASSEWQGGTEAF
TRBV5-1,TRBJ2-1,ASSWTGTSGPYNEQF
TRBV5-6,TRBJ2-1,ATIYFGTGGRHPHNEQF
TRBV3-1,TRBJ2-7,ASSQAASGGTSYEQY
TRBV4-1,TRBJ2-3,ASSQAGQWRDTQY
TRBV29-1,TRBJ2-5,SVTGLTQETQY
TRBV3-1,TRBJ1-1,ASSRGEMNTEAF
TRBV20-1,TRBJ2-7,SASVPGRPYEQY
TRBV28,TRBJ1-3,ASTTRDSRNTIY
TRBV7-9,TRBJ1-2,ASSLDSAQGWKGYT